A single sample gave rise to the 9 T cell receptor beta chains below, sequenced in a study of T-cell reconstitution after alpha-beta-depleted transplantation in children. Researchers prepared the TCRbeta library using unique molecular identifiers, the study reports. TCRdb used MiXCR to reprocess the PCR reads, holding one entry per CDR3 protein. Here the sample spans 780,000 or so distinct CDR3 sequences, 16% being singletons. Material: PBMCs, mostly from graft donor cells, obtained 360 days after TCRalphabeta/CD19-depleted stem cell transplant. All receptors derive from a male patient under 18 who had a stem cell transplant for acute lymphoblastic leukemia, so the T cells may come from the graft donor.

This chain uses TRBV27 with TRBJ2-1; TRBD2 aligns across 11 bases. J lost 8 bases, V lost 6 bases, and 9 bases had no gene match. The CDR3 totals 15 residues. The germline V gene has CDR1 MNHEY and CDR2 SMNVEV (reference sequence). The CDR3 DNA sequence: TGTGCCAGCAGAGACATAGCGGGAGGGCCCTATGAGCAGTTCTTC. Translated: CASRDIAGGPYEQFF.

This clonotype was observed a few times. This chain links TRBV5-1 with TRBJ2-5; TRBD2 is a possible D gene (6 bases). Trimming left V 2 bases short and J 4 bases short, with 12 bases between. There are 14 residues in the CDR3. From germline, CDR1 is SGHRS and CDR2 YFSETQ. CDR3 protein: CASSFSAGRETQYF. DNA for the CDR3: TGCGCCAGCAGCTTTTCAGCGGGCCGAGAGACCCAGTACTTC.

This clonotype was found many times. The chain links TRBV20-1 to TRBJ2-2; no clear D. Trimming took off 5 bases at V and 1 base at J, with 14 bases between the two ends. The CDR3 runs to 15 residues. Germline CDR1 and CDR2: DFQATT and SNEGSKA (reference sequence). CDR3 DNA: TGCAGTGCTCAACGGAGATTGAGGAACACCGGGGAGCTGTTTTTT. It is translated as CSAQRRLRNTGELFF.

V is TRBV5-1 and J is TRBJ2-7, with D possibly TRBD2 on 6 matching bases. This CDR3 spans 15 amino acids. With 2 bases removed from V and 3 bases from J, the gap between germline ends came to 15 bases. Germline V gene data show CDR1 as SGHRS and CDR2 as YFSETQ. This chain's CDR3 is CASSFWGDRDYEQYF. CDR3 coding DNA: TGCGCCAGCAGCTTTTGGGGGGACCGCGACTACGAGCAGTACTTC.

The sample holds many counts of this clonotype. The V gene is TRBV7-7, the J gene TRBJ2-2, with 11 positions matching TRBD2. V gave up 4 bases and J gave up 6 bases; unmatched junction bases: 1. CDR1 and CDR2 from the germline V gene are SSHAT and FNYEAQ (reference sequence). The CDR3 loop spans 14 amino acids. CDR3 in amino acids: CASSSGLAAGELFF. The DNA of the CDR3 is TGTGCCAGCAGCTCGGGACTAGCGGCCGGGGAGCTGTTTTTT.

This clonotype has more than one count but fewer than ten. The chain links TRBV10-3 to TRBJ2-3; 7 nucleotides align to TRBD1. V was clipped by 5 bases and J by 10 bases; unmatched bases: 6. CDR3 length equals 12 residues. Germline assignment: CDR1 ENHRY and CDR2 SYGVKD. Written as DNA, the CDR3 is TGTGCCATCAGTCCCCGACAGGGAGCGCAGTATTTT. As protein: CAISPRQGAQYF.

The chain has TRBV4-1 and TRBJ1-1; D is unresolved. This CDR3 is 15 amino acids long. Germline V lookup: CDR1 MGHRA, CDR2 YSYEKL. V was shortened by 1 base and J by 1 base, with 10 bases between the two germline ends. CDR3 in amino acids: CASSQVPGSNTEAFF. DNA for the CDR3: TGCGCCAGCAGCCAAGTCCCAGGATCGAACACTGAAGCTTTCTTT.

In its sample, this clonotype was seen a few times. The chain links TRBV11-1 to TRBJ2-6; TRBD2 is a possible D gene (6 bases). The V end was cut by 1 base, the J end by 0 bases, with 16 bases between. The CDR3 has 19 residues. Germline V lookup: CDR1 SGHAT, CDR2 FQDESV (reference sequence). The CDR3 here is CASSLVGREAPSGANVLTF. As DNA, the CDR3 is TGTGCCAGCAGCTTAGTGGGCAGGGAGGCACCCTCTGGGGCCAACGTCCTGACTTTC. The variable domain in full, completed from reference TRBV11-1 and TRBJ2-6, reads EAEVAQSPRYKITEKSQAVAFWCDPISGHATLYWYRQILGQGPELLVQFQDESVVDDSQLPKDRFSAERLKGVDSTLKIQPAELGDSAMYLCASSLVGREAPSGANVLTFGAGSRLTVL.

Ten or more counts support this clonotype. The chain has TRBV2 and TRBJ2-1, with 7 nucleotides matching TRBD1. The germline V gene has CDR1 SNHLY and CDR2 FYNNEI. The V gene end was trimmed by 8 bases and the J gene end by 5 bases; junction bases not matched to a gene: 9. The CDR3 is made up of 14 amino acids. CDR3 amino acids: CASPTGQVNNEQFF. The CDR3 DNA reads TGTGCCAGCCCGACAGGGCAGGTGAACAATGAGCAGTTCTTC.